This T cell receptor beta chain was recorded in a study of blood T cells in healthy people across ages. Study findings and constraints: Investigators treated diversity estimates from one million T cells as underestimates.

A second PCR of roughly 7 to 11 cycles used a sample-barcoded 5' primer and a J-beta primer mix. Every molecule of cDNA carried a tag from a template-switch adaptor with 12 random nucleotides. Each CDR3 protein is one row after TCRdb ran MiXCR on the 5' RACE reads. This sample yields nearly 800,000 distinct CDR3 sequences, of which roughly 25% are seen a single time; approximately 3.7% belongs to the top ten. From germline, CDR1 is SQVTM and CDR2 ANQGSEA. CDR3 length equals 14 residues. Worth noting for this clonotype: The antigen is undetermined.

A further study also used this sample, focusing on T cells of mothers and their children. As that report states: Researchers put all of the extracted RNA into cDNA synthesis, using about 1.4 ug per 15 ul. Evidence of persistent microchimeric T cell clones was absent.

The sample was blood. The clonotype was recovered from a boy between 10 and 17 years old in good health. The V call is TRBV29-1, the J call TRBJ2-1; possibly TRBD2 for D (6 bases). The assigned J gene may be wrong: the sequence end matches TRBJ2-7 better. CDR3 region: CSVRRGPSSYEQYF. In DNA, the CDR3 is TGCAGCGTTCGGAGGGGCCCCAGCTCCTACGAGCAGTACTTC.